What follows is one TCR beta chain and its context. The antigen it binds to is not known. Base qualities are not at hand, and no much larger clone is one base apart. The donors belonged to the validation cohort of about 110 subjects, which was separate from the roughly 700-subject first cohort. From the cysteine through the phenylalanine, the CDR3 covers 14 amino acids. Just CDR3 DNA is preserved here, 42 bases in frame from base 1. The germline V gene provides CDR1 MNHNS and CDR2 SASEGT. Ends trimmed: V by 3 bases, J by 3 bases; bases unmatched to a gene: 1. Receptor libraries were prepared by the immunoSEQ multiplex PCR assay. Per the authors' processing: A statistical classification framework was built for diagnosing cytomegalovirus status from the catalog of TCR beta chain sequences. The clones in this table, taken by TCRdb from immuneACCESS, are in-frame only. Not every clone is retained; where verified, under half of the shortfall comes from an unresolved V gene, and the cause of the rest is unknown. V and J calls and clone size follow that table, whereas D and trimming were derived from the DNA. The table for this sample lists about 130,000 clones; 89% of them were counted only once. The ten largest clones capture roughly 1.2% of the sample.

These data belong to a study of cytomegalovirus exposure and HLA in healthy donors (TCRdb year 2017). Some background on the complete study: A later analysis indicated that the roughly 120 validation repertoires were generated on the platform also employed for the 600 to 750 repertoires of the first cohort. Besides the first cohort of hundreds of subjects, a separate validation cohort made up of 120 different subjects was used. To predict cytomegalovirus infection status, the study brought together high-throughput TCR immunosequencing, statistical association of individual TCRs with disease status, and machine learning. The study was designed to test whether signatures of past pathogen exposure could be identified by cataloging public T cell receptors. The study at large found these results: The authors suggested that the approach could potentially be generalized to other disease states and immunological phenotypes. A few of the identified cytomegalovirus-associated TCR beta chains were confirmed in vitro to be specific for cytomegalovirus antigens. A total of 150 to 200 TCR beta chains were listed by the study as associated with cytomegalovirus. While some public TCRs were present in many individuals, most TCR sequences turned up only very rarely across donors. A later analysis found that TCRs clustered in the first cohort also tended to co-occur in the 120 validation repertoires, with about 94% of cluster scores above 0. In both the original and validation cohorts, the classifier was reported to diagnose cytomegalovirus status with high specificity and sensitivity. All 120 or so repertoires were used to score co-occurrence in the validation cohort in a later analysis, because that analysis had no HLA typing for the cohort.

This clonotype originated in a young woman in good health and CMV-seronegative. The rearranged segments are TRBV6-1 and TRBJ2-2, and 7 junction bases match TRBD1. Sequencing was carried out using PBMCs. The DNA sequence is as follows: TGTGCCAGCAGTGAGGGGACAGACACCGGGGAGCTGTTTTTT. Translated, this gives CASSEGTDTGELFF.